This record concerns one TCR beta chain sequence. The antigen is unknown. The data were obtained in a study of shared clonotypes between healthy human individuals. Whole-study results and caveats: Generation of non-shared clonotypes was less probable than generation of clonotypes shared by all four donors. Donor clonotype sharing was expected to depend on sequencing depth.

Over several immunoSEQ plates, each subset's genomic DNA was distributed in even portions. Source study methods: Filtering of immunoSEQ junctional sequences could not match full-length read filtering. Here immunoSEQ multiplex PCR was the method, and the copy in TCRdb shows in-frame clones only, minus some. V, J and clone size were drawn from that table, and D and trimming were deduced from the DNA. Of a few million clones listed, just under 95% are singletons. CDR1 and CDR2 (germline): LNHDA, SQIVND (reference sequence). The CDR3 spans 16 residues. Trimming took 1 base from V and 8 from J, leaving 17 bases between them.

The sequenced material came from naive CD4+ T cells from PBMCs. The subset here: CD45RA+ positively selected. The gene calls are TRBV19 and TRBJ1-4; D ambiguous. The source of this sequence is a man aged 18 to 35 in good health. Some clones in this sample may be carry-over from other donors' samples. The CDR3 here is CASSIAGSSGEEKLFF. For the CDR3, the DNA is TGTGCCAGTAGTATAGCAGGTTCCAGCGGGGAAGAAAAACTGTTTTTT.